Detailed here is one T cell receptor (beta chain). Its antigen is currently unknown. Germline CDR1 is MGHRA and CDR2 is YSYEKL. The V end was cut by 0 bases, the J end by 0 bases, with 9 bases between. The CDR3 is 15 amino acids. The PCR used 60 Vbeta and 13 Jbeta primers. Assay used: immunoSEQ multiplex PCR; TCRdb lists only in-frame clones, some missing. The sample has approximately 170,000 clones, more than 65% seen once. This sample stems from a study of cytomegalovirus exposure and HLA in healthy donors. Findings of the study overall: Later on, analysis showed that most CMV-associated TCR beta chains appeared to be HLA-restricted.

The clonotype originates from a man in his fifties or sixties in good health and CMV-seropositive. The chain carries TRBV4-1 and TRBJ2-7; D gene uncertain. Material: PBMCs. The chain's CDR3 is CASSQDYRSSYEQYF. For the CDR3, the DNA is TGCGCCAGCAGCCAAGATTACAGAAGCTCCTACGAGCAGTACTTC.